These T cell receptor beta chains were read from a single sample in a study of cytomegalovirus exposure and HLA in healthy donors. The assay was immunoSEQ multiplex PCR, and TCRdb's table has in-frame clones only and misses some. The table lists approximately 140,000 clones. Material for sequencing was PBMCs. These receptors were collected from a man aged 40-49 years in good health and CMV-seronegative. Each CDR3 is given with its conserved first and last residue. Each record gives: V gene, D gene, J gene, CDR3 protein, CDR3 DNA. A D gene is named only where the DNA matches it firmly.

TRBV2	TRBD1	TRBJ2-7	CASISPWDRDYEQYF	TGTGCCAGCATTTCCCCCTGGGACAGGGACTACGAGCAGTACTTC
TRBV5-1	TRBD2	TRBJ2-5	CASSSSGGARETQYF	TGCGCCAGCAGTTCTAGCGGGGGGGCCCGAGAGACCCAGTACTTC
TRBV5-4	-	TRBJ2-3	CASSLGQVSTDTQYF	TGTGCCAGCAGCTTGGGACAGGTCAGCACAGATACGCAGTATTTT
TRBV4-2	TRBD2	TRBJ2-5	CASSQGLAGARETQYF	TGTGCCAGCAGCCAAGGACTAGCGGGGGCCCGGGAGACCCAGTACTTC
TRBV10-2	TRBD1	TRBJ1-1	CASSDPGQGRDTEAFF	TGCGCCAGCAGTGACCCGGGACAGGGTAGGGACACTGAAGCTTTCTTT
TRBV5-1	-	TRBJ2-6	CASSLGSVTSGANVLTF	TGCGCCAGCAGCTTGGGGTCGGTGACTTCTGGGGCCAACGTCCTGACTTTC
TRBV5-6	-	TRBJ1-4	CASREFGQGNTNEKLFF	TGTGCCAGCAGGGAGTTTGGACAAGGAAACACTAATGAAAAACTGTTTTTT
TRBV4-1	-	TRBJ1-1	CASSRGGEAFF	TGCGCCAGCAGCCGGGGGGGTGAAGCTTTCTTT
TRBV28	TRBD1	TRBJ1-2	CASSLPGTGEGGYTF	TGTGCCAGCAGTTTACCCGGGACAGGGGAGGGAGGCTACACCTTC
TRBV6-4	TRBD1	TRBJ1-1	CASKSRTGKNGTEAFF	TGTGCCAGCAAGTCGAGGACAGGGAAAAACGGGACTGAAGCTTTCTTT
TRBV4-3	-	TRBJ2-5	CASSLDRQETQYF	TGCGCCAGCAGCCTCGACAGGCAAGAGACCCAGTACTTC
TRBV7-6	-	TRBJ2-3	CASSPVQGMGKGTDTQYF	TGTGCCAGCAGCCCCGTGCAGGGTATGGGTAAGGGCACAGATACGCAGTATTTT
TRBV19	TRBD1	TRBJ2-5	CASSGQGGETQYF	TGTGCCAGTAGTGGACAGGGGGGAGAGACCCAGTACTTC
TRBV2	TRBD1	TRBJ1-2	CASSQLQGAHGYTF	TGTGCCAGCAGTCAGCTTCAGGGGGCGCATGGCTACACCTTC
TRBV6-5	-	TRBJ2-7	CASSYSQGPYEQYF	TGTGCCAGCAGTTACAGCCAGGGGCCCTACGAGCAGTACTTC
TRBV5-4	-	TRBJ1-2	CASNPDTNYGYTF	TGTGCCAGCAACCCCGACACTAACTATGGCTACACCTTC
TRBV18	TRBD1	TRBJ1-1	CASSLQGAFMNTEAFF	TGTGCCAGCTCCTTACAGGGGGCCTTCATGAACACTGAAGCTTTCTTT
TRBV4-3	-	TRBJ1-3	CASSQDPGPKSGNTIYF	TGCGCCAGCAGCCAAGACCCGGGTCCTAAATCTGGAAACACCATATATTTT
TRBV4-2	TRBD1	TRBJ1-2	CASSQPNRGGFYGYTF	TGTGCCAGCAGCCAACCCAACAGGGGTGGGTTCTATGGCTACACCTTC
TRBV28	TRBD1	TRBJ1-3	CASQDRAGNTIYF	TGTGCCAGCCAGGACAGGGCTGGAAACACCATATATTTT
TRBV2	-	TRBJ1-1	CASRRDRNTEAFF	TGTGCCAGCAGGAGAGACAGGAACACTGAAGCTTTCTTT
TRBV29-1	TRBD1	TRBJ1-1	CSVYRGGTEAFF	TGCAGCGTTTACAGGGGTGGCACTGAAGCTTTCTTT
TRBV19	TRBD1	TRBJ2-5	CASSNDREETQYF	TGTGCCAGTAGTAATGACAGGGAAGAGACCCAGTACTTC
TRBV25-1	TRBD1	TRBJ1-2	CASSAYTRGHYYGYTF	TGTGCCAGCAGTGCTTACACCAGGGGGCATTACTATGGCTACACCTTC
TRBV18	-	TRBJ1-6	CASSAVDNSPLHF	TGTGCCAGCTCCGCGGTTGATAATTCACCCCTCCACTTT
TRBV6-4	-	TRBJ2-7	CASSDPFGRGLREQYF	TGTGCCAGCAGTGACCCTTTCGGGAGGGGGCTAAGGGAGCAGTACTTC
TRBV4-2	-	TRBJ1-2	CASSPRQDSNYGYTF	TGTGCCAGCAGCCCACGACAGGACTCTAACTATGGCTACACCTTC
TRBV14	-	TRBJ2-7	CASSFSGEQYF	TGTGCCAGCAGCTTTTCCGGCGAGCAGTACTTC